This TCR beta chain was sequenced for a study of T cell responses to AZD1222 COVID-19 vaccine. Study information: Researchers grouped second doses given at about 4 or about 12 weeks into one pool.

As regards this clone: Its matching antigen is unknown.

The length of the CDR3 is 14 residues. V dropped 8 bases and J dropped 2 bases, with 14 bases sitting between them. Germline lookup yields CDR1 SNHLY and CDR2 FYNNEI. The method was immunoSEQ multiplex PCR; TCRdb's version includes in-frame clones alone and lacks a portion of them. The sample includes 25,000 to 30,000 clones, approximately 78% seen only once; the top ten take 4.5% to 7%. Study-level points and caveats: Most donors were white British, females outnumbered males, and clonal diversity was possibly underestimated. Spike regions recognized by vaccine-associated CD4 TCRs spanned the protein, led by 160-218 and 743-854.

Material: peripheral blood, obtained on day 0 of AZD1222 vaccination. This chain connects TRBV2 to TRBJ2-3; unclear D gene. The clonotype comes from an adult in good health. This CDR3 reads CASHASGPTDTQYF. CDR3 DNA: TGTGCCAGCCATGCGTCGGGCCCCACAGATACGCAGTATTTT.